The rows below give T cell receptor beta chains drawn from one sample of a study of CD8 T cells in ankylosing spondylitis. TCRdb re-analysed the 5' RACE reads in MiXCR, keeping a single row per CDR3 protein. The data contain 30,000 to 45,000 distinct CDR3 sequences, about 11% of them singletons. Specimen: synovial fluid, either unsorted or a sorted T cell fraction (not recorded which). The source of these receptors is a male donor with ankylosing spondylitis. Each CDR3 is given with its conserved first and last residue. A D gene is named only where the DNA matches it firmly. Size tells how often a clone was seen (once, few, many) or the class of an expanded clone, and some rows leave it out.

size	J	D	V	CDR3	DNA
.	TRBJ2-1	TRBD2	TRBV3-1	CASSRHLETSVSNEHFF	TGTGCCAGCAGCCGACATCTTGAGACTAGCGTCTCCAATGAGCACTTCTTC
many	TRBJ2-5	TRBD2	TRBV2	CASSEIFGTSASQETQYF	TGTGCCAGCAGTGAAATTTTTGGGACTAGCGCTTCTCAAGAGACCCAGTACTTC
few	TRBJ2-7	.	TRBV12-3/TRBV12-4	CASRTTPGFGEQYF	TGTGCCAGCAGAACGACCCCGGGCTTTGGCGAGCAGTACTTC
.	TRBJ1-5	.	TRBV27	CASSLTVDSQPQHF	TGTGCCAGCAGTCTTACCGTGGATAGTCAGCCCCAGCATTTT
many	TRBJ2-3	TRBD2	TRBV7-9	CASSLPATGTRPDTQYF	TGTGCCAGCAGCTTACCCGCCACCGGGACTAGACCAGATACGCAGTATTTT
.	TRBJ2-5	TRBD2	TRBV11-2	CASSWISGGSETQYF	TGTGCCAGCAGCTGGATTAGCGGGGGGTCCGAGACCCAGTACTTC
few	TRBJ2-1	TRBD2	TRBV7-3	CASSLNLAGGDSYNEQFF	TGTGCCAGCAGCTTAAATTTAGCGGGAGGGGACTCCTACAATGAGCAGTTCTTC
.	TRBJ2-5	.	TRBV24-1	CATSDLAETQYF	TGTGCCACCAGTGATCTAGCAGAGACCCAGTACTTC
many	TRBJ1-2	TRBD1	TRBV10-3	CANRDRNYGYTF	TGTGCCAATCGGGACAGAAACTATGGCTACACCTTC
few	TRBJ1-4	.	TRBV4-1	CASSQDLQGFLTEKLFF	TGCGCCAGCAGCCAAGATCTTCAGGGTTTTCTAACTGAAAAACTGTTTTTT
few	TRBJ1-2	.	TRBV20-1	CSAGGTFYGYTF	TGCAGTGCGGGCGGGACATTTTATGGCTACACCTTC
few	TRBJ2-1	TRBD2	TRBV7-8	CASSLADSGRGEQFF	TGTGCCAGCAGCTTAGCCGATAGCGGGAGAGGTGAGCAGTTCTTC
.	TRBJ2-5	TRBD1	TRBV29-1	CSGRDRVLETQYF	TGCAGCGGCCGGGACAGGGTTTTGGAGACCCAGTACTTC
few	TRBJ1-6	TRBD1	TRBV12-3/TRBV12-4	CASSDGTDLSPLHF	TGTGCCAGCAGTGACGGGACAGACCTTTCACCCCTCCACTTT
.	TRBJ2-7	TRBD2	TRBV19	CASSPSGQYEQYF	TGTGCCAGCAGCCCTAGCGGGCAATACGAGCAGTACTTC
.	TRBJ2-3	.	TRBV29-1	CSASRGGTDTQYF	TGCAGCGCCTCCCGGGGTGGGACAGATACGCAGTATTTT
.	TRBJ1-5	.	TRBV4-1	CASSQDGTALTGQPQHF	TGCGCCAGCAGCCAAGACGGGACCGCCTTGACTGGTCAGCCCCAGCATTTT
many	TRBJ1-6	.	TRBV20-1	CSARQREDLSPLHF	TGCAGTGCTAGACAACGGGAGGATTTGTCACCCCTCCACTTT
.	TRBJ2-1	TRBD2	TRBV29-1	CSVGGSGKHEQFF	TGCAGCGTTGGTGGTAGCGGGAAACATGAGCAGTTCTTC
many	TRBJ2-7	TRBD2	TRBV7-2	CASSPGLAVSYEQYF	TGTGCCAGCAGCCCGGGACTAGCGGTCTCCTACGAGCAGTACTTC
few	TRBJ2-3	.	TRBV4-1	CASSQIGDTQYF	TGCGCCAGCAGCCAAATTGGAGATACGCAGTATTTT
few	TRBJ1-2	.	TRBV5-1	CASSLALDSFYGYTF	TGCGCCAGCAGCTTGGCCTTGGACAGCTTCTATGGCTACACCTTC
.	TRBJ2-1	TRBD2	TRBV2	CAAVSGSSYNEQFF	TGTGCCGCCGTGAGCGGGAGCTCCTACAATGAGCAGTTCTTC
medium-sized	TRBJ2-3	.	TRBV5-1	CASSLGGGPTDTQYF	TGCGCCAGCAGCCTCGGTGGGGGCCCCACAGATACGCAGTATTTT
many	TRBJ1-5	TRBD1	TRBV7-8	CASSLGPGQVNQPQHF	TGTGCCAGCAGCTTAGGGCCGGGACAGGTTAATCAGCCCCAGCATTTT
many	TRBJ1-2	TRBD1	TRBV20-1	CSASRGQENYGYTF	TGCAGTGCTTCCAGGGGACAGGAGAACTATGGCTACACCTTC
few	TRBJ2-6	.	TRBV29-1	CSVESSGANVLTF	TGCAGCGTTGAGAGCTCTGGGGCCAACGTCCTGACTTTC
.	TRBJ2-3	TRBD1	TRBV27	CASSLGLGQDTDTQYF	TGTGCCAGCAGTTTGGGTTTGGGACAGGACACAGATACGCAGTATTTT
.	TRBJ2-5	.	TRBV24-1	CAIRARGEETQYF	TGTGCCATCAGAGCTCGGGGTGAAGAGACCCAGTACTTC
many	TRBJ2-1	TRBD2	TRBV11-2	CASSLDRLADEQFF	TGTGCCAGCAGCTTAGATCGGCTAGCGGATGAGCAGTTCTTC
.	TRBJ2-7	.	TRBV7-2	CASSLGGATYEQYF	TGTGCCAGCAGCTTAGGCGGGGCAACCTACGAGCAGTACTTC
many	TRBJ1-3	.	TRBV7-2	CASTDGSSGNTIYF	TGTGCCAGCACCGACGGAAGCTCTGGAAACACCATATATTTT
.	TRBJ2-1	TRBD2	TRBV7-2	CASSLGGTTNEQFF	TGTGCCAGCAGCTTAGGTGGGACTACCAATGAGCAGTTCTTC
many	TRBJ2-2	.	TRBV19	CATHPFGKNTGELFF	TGTGCCACACACCCTTTCGGAAAGAACACCGGGGAGCTGTTTTTT
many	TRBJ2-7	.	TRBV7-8	CASSSTLGFSYEQYF	TGTGCCAGCAGCTCCACACTCGGTTTCTCCTACGAGCAGTACTTC
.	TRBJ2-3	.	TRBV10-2	CASSNETQYF	TGCGCCAGCAGTAATGAAACGCAGTATTTT
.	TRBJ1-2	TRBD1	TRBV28	CASRADRVYRCGYTF	TGTGCCAGCAGGGCTGACAGGGTTTATCGCTGTGGCTACACCTTC
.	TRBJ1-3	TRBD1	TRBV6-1	CASKDRGGGNTIYF	TGTGCCAGCAAAGACAGGGGTGGTGGAAACACCATATATTTT
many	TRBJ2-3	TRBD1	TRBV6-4	CASGGQDTDTQYF	TGTGCCAGCGGAGGACAGGACACAGATACGCAGTATTTT
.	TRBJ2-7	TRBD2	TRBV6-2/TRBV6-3	CANRGAGVEQYF	TGTGCCAACAGAGGAGCGGGAGTCGAGCAGTACTTC
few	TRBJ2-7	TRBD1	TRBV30	CAWSVWDRVIEVEQYF	TGTGCCTGGAGTGTATGGGACAGGGTGATTGAGGTCGAGCAGTACTTC
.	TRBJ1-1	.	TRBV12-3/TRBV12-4	CASSNPKEAFF	TGTGCCAGCAGTAACCCGAAAGAAGCTTTCTTT
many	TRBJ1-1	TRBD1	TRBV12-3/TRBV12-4	CASRKETGGYTEAFF	TGTGCCAGCAGGAAGGAGACAGGGGGCTACACTGAAGCTTTCTTT
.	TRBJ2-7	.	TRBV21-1	CASSTAGAIYEQYF	TGTGCCAGCAGCACGGCAGGCGCGATTTACGAGCAGTACTTC
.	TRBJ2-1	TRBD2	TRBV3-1	CASSLHPATSPSDEQFF	TGTGCCAGCAGCCTTCACCCCGCGACTAGCCCGTCCGATGAGCAGTTCTTC
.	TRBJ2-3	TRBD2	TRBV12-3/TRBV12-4	CASSSSRGRGADTQYF	TGTGCCAGCAGTTCCTCGCGCGGGAGGGGCGCAGATACGCAGTATTTT
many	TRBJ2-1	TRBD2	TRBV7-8	CASSLVAGVSYNEQFF	TGTGCCAGCAGCTTAGTAGCGGGAGTCTCCTACAATGAGCAGTTCTTC
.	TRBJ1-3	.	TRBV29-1	CSAETFGNTIYF	TGCAGCGCCGAAACTTTTGGAAACACCATATATTTT
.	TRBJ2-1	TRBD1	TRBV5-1	CASSLGPSGTGYNEQFF	TGCGCCAGCAGCTTGGGCCCATCGGGGACAGGGTACAATGAGCAGTTCTTC
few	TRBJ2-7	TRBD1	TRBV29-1	CSVGKGRGFYEQYF	TGCAGCGTTGGTAAGGGCAGGGGGTTCTACGAGCAGTACTTC